This T cell receptor (beta chain) emerged from a study of blood T cell repertoires in COVID-19. About the research overall: COVID-19 samples, acute and convalescent, were from the United States, Italy and Spain. From T cells, B-cell-depleted T cells, or PBMCs came the material, which was cDNA or gDNA.

Germline V gene data show CDR1 as MNHEY and CDR2 as SVGEGT. V lost 6 bases and J lost 5; bases outside the gene matches: 10. This CDR3 is 14 amino acids long. Produced via immunoSEQ multiplex PCR; TCRdb's table is partial and in-frame only. The data contain roughly 280,000 clones, about 86% of them singletons. Sample: peripheral blood. V usage is TRBV6-2 or TRBV6-3 and J usage is TRBJ2-7; TRBD1 aligns across 7 bases. This sequence was found in a man in his thirties or forties with active or convalescent COVID-19. CDR3 sequence: CASSLTGQAHEQYF. The CDR3 bases are TGTGCCAGCAGCCTTACTGGACAGGCCCACGAGCAGTACTTC.